One and the same sample provided the 4 T cell receptor beta chains below, sequenced in a study of vaccination and CD4 T cells after COVID-19. Sample treatment: roughly ten-day PBMC culture with coronavirus spike peptide pools or control peptides (ViraFEST assay). An unexposed donor provided the CD4+ T cells, which were collected before the COVID-19 pandemic (2011-2018). Sequence data for DNA of cultured CD4+ T cells were generated by the Oncomine TCR Beta short-read assay. Investigators isolated genomic DNA from cultured CD4+ T cells. TCRdb itself ran the PCR reads through MiXCR, one entry per CDR3 protein. The sample lists approximately 11,000 distinct CDR3 sequences, 30% to 40% occurring once. These receptors have no known antigen. Sequenced input: CD4+ T cells from blood, cultured in vitro. All receptors come from a human donor in good health.

This clonotype has more than one count but fewer than ten. The chain links TRBV20-1 to TRBJ1-6; D unclear. V lost 1 base and J lost 7, with 5 bases in between. This CDR3 has 12 amino acids. Germline CDR1 DFQATT, CDR2 SNEGSKA (reference sequence). CDR3 coding DNA: TGCAGTGCTAGAGTGAGGAATTCACCCCTCCACTTT. As protein: CSARVRNSPLHF.

The chain has TRBV7-2 and TRBJ1-2; 7 positions match TRBD1. The germline V gene has CDR1 SGHTA and CDR2 FQGNSA. V shed 1 base and J 3 bases; nucleotides not matched to a gene: 5. The CDR3 runs to 15 residues. CDR3 nucleotide sequence: TGTGCCAGCAGCTTAGGAGGGGGCGCCCACTATGGCTACACCTTC. Encoded protein: CASSLGGGAHYGYTF. Full variable domain (remainder filled in from reference TRBV7-2 and TRBJ1-2): GAGVSQSPSNKVTEKGKDVELRCDPISGHTALYWYRQSLGQGLEFLIYFQGNSAPDKSGLPSDRFSAERTGGSVSTLTIQRTQQEDSAVYLCASSLGGGAHYGYTFGSGTRLTVV.

The V and J genes are TRBV20-1 and TRBJ1-6; 7 positions match TRBD1. V was clipped by 2 bases and J by 9 bases; unmatched bases: 7. The CDR3 spans 14 residues. Per the germline V gene, CDR1 is DFQATT and CDR2 is SNEGSKA (reference sequence). CDR3 DNA: TGCAGTGCTAGACAAGACAGGGACTTTTCACCCCTCCACTTT. Encoded protein: CSARQDRDFSPLHF.

This chain links TRBV23-1 with TRBJ1-1; D is possibly TRBD1 (5 bases). TRBV23-1 has ORF status, its function being uncertain. Trimming took 10 bases from V and 1 from J, leaving 19 bases between them. The CDR3 is made up of 15 amino acids. CDR3 DNA: TGCGCCAATCTCTTGGGGGACCCATCGAACACTGAAGCTTTCTTT. This codes for CANLLGDPSNTEAFF.